This T cell receptor beta chain came from a study of shared clonotypes between healthy human individuals. General observations from the study: Generally, naive subsets came out with larger estimated richness than memory subsets. Relative to clonotypes present in all four donors, those not shared had lower generation probabilities.

Details on this clone: Antigen specificity is unknown.

At the deep level, the assay was run. Profiling relied on immunoSEQ multiplex PCR, and the TCRdb table lists in-frame clones only, not all of them. Of 2 million to 3 million clones in the sample, approximately 94% were seen once. V gave up 3 bases and J gave up 4 bases, with 9 bases separating them. The CDR3 length is 12 residues. Per the germline V gene, CDR1 is SQVTM and CDR2 is ANQGSEA. The rearrangement joins TRBV29-1 to TRBJ1-2; D is unresolved. The clonotype comes from a man younger than 30 in good health. Some clones in this sample may be carry-over from other donors' samples. Sequenced input: naive CD4+ T cells from PBMCs. Subset here: CD45RA+ positively selected. CDR3 sequence: CSVDAHSYGYTF. DNA of the CDR3: TGCAGCGTTGACGCCCACAGCTATGGCTACACCTTC. The variable domain in full, completed from reference TRBV29-1 and TRBJ1-2, reads SAVISQKPSRDICQRGTSLTIQCQVDSQVTMMFWYRQQPGQSLTLIATANQGSEATYESGFVIDKFPISRPNLTFSTLTVSNMSPEDSSIYLCSVDAHSYGYTFGSGTRLTVV.